These T cell receptor beta chains were read from a single sample in a study of OX40 agonist ivuxolimab in advanced cancers. The table came from immunoSEQ multiplex PCR; TCRdb's copy has only in-frame clones and leaves some out. This sample has approximately 26,000 clones, with about 85% found just once. Source: CD4+ or CD8+ T cells sorted from blood, taken in a trial of the OX40 agonist ivuxolimab. These receptors originate from an adult with an advanced solid tumor such as melanoma, head and neck, liver or kidney cancer. Both conserved end residues are part of each CDR3. Fields, in order: CDR3 DNA, CDR3 protein, clone size, D gene, J gene, V gene, CDR3 length. A D gene is named only where the DNA matches it firmly. For some rows the clone size is stated as once, few or many, or as a class when expanded; others skip it.

TGTGCCAGCAGTGAAAGATTTGGCAGGGCTGAGCCTCACGAGCAGTACTTC,CASSERFGRAEPHEQYF,once,-,TRBJ2-7,TRBV6-1,17
TGTGCCAGCAGTTTGAGTGGGTTGGGGCGGCCCCAGCATTTT,CASSLSGLGRPQHF,once,-,TRBJ1-5,TRBV27,14
TGTGCCAGCAGCTTAACAGGGGGAAATTACGAGCAGTACTTC,CASSLTGGNYEQYF,once,TRBD1,TRBJ2-7,TRBV7-6,14
TGTGCCAGCAGCTTAGGACAGGGTATGAACACTGAAGCTTTCTTT,CASSLGQGMNTEAFF,few,TRBD1,TRBJ1-1,TRBV7-9,15
TGCGCCAGCAGCATATTTCCTAGCGATGAGCAGTTCTTC,CASSIFPSDEQFF,once,-,TRBJ2-1,TRBV10-1,13
TGCGCCAGCAGAGCTTCCGGGACAGGGTATACCGGGGAGCTGTTTTTT,CASRASGTGYTGELFF,-,TRBD1,TRBJ2-2,TRBV10-2,16
TGTGCCAGCAGCTCAAACTATGGCTACACCTTC,CASSSNYGYTF,-,-,TRBJ1-2,TRBV5-4,11
TGTGCCAGCAGCTTGGGTCCAGGGGTCCACCACGAGCAGTACTTC,CASSLGPGVHHEQYF,-,-,TRBJ2-7,TRBV5-6,15
TGTGCCAGCAGTGAAGGGAGGTGGAGTCGGAAGAATGAGCAGTTCTTC,CASSEGRWSRKNEQFF,-,-,TRBJ2-1,TRBV2,16
TGTGCCAGCAGTTACTCGAGCACCTACGAGCAGTACTTC,CASSYSSTYEQYF,-,-,TRBJ2-7,TRBV6-5,13
TGTGCCTGGAGCGGAGCCCCGGGACAGTATGAAAAACTGTTTTTT,CAWSGAPGQYEKLFF,-,TRBD1,TRBJ1-4,TRBV30,15
TGCAGCGTTGTAACAGGAAGTACTGAAGCTTTCTTT,CSVVTGSTEAFF,-,-,TRBJ1-1,TRBV29-1,12
TGTGCCAGCAGTTCCTCGACAGGGTGGGATGAAAAACTGTTTTTT,CASSSSTGWDEKLFF,-,TRBD1,TRBJ1-4,TRBV6-5,15
TGCGCCAGCAGCCGACAGGGAAGCCCTCTGGAGCAGTACTTC,CASSRQGSPLEQYF,-,TRBD1,TRBJ2-7,TRBV4-1,14
TGTGCCAGCAGCTTACTTGCGGAAGAGACCCAGTACTTC,CASSLLAEETQYF,-,-,TRBJ2-5,TRBV5-8,13
TGTGCCAGCAGACACGGGACACACGGGGAGCTGTTTTTT,CASRHGTHGELFF,-,-,TRBJ2-2,TRBV27,13
TGTGCCAGCAGTTCCTGGGACTCTAGTGAGCAGTTCTTC,CASSSWDSSEQFF,few,-,TRBJ2-1,TRBV27,13
TGTGCCAGCAGCCCCGGGACTAGCGGGGGGGAGAAAGATACGCAGTATTTT,CASSPGTSGGEKDTQYF,few,TRBD2,TRBJ2-3,TRBV14,17
TGTGCCAGCAGCCCCTCTCTGGGGTTAAACACCGGGGAGCTGTTTTTT,CASSPSLGLNTGELFF,once,-,TRBJ2-2,TRBV11-3,16
TGTGCCAGCAGTCTAATCGGGATCGTGGATGAGCAGTTCTTC,CASSLIGIVDEQFF,-,-,TRBJ2-1,TRBV28,14
TGTGCCAGCAGTGACGCTGACACCGGGGAGCTGTTTTTT,CASSDADTGELFF,-,-,TRBJ2-2,TRBV6-4,13
TGTGCCAGCAGCTCCCCGAAGGGTCAAGTAGTAAACACCGGGGAGCTGTTTTTT,CASSSPKGQVVNTGELFF,-,-,TRBJ2-2,TRBV9,18
TGTGCCAGCAGTGACAGCTACAATGAGCAGTTCTTC,CASSDSYNEQFF,-,-,TRBJ2-1,TRBV6-4,12
TGTGCCAGCAGTGATCAGGGGATGGCAGATACGCAGTATTTT,CASSDQGMADTQYF,-,-,TRBJ2-3,TRBV25-1,14
TGTGCCAGCAGAAGACTTTCCGGGATGAACACTGAAGCTTTCTTT,CASRRLSGMNTEAFF,-,-,TRBJ1-1,TRBV6-5,15
TGCGCCAGCAGCTTGGCCTCGAACACTGAAGCTTTCTTT,CASSLASNTEAFF,-,-,TRBJ1-1,TRBV5-1,13